The 30 T cell receptor beta chains below all came from one sample that was sequenced in a study of blood T cells in healthy people across ages. The second PCR ran about 6 to 12 cycles with a sample-barcoded 5' primer and J-beta primers. TCRdb used MiXCR to reprocess the 5' RACE reads, holding one entry per CDR3 protein. The sample contains around 790,000 distinct CDR3 sequences, 40% to 50% of which appear only once. Sequenced: blood. The receptors were sampled from a man between 60 and 75 years old in good health.

V and J are TRBV20-1 and TRBJ2-4, with D possibly being TRBD2 (6 bases). Judging by the DNA end, TRBJ2-7 fits better; the J call may be wrong. Germline V gene sequence: CDR1 DFQATT, CDR2 SNEGSKA (reference sequence). The CDR3 runs 13 residues. CDR3 nucleotide sequence: TGCAGTGCTAGAGATGCGGGAACCTACGAGCAGTACTTC. Translation: CSARDAGTYEQYF.

The genes are TRBV9 and TRBJ2-3; D not certain. CDR3 length: 15 residues. Trimming left V 0 bases short and J 0 bases short, with 8 bases between. Germline V gene sequence: CDR1 SGDLS, CDR2 YYNGEE. The CDR3 sequence: CASSVGVSSTDTQYF. The CDR3 DNA follows: TGTGCCAGCAGCGTAGGCGTTTCTAGCACAGATACGCAGTATTTT.

This clonotype was observed once. The rearrangement links TRBV20-1 to TRBJ2-5, with 9 bases aligning to TRBD1. The DNA matches TRBJ2-7 better at its end, which makes the J call doubtful. The CDR3 extends over 14 amino acids. Germline values: CDR1 DFQATT, CDR2 SNEGSKA (reference sequence). The CDR3 nucleotides read TGCAGTGCCTCCGGACAGGGGAACCCCTACGAGCAGTACTTC. Protein: CSASGQGNPYEQYF.

The J gene is TRBJ2-1, the V gene TRBV6-2 or TRBV6-3; TRBD1 agrees at 8 bases. Judging by the DNA end, TRBJ2-7 fits better; the J call may be wrong. The CDR3 has 14 residues. In germline, CDR1 is MNHEY, CDR2 SVGEGT. CDR3: CASRTGTGNNEQYF. CDR3 sequence (DNA): TGTGCCAGCAGAACCGGGACAGGAAACAATGAGCAGTACTTC.

The V gene is TRBV7-2, the J gene TRBJ2-3, with D possibly matching TRBD1 (7 bases). There are 19 residues in the CDR3. From germline, CDR1 is SGHTA and CDR2 FQGNSA. V lost 4 bases, J lost 0 bases, and 23 bases lay in between. As DNA, the CDR3 is TGTGCCAGCAGCTACCTCAGGGGGGTAGGGGCTGGAAGCACAGATACGCAGTATTTT. This sequence encodes CASSYLRGVGAGSTDTQYF. The full variable domain, completed using reference TRBV7-2 and TRBJ2-3, is GAGVSQSPSNKVTEKGKDVELRCDPISGHTALYWYRQSLGQGLEFLIYFQGNSAPDKSGLPSDRFSAERTGGSVSTLTIQRTQQEDSAVYLCASSYLRGVGAGSTDTQYFGPGTRLTVL.

This clonotype has a handful of counts. The chain recombines TRBV20-1 with TRBJ1-2; weak D call: TRBD1 (5 bases). CDR1 and CDR2 (germline): DFQATT, SNEGSKA (reference sequence). The CDR3 has 13 amino acids. For the CDR3, the DNA is TGCTTGGACGGGGCAGGTCTTAACTATGGCTACACCTTC. Translating gives CLDGAGLNYGYTF.

In its sample, this clonotype was seen a few times. The chain links TRBV10-3 to TRBJ2-1; D not certain. CDR3 size: 15 residues. V was trimmed by 2 bases and J by 0 bases, leaving 8 bases between them. Germline CDR1 is ENHRY and CDR2 is SYGVKD. In nucleotides, the CDR3 is TGTGCCATCAGTGAGAGGGTTTTCTCCTACAATGAGCAGTTCTTC. Amino acid sequence: CAISERVFSYNEQFF.

The chain links TRBV4-3 to TRBJ2-7, with D possibly matching TRBD2 (6 bases). Germline V CDR1 and CDR2: LGHNA, YSLEER. CDR3 length equals 16 residues. V lost 0 bases to trimming and J lost 2 bases, with 14 bases between them. CDR3 nucleotide sequence: TGCGCCAGCAGCCAAGAAGTGAATAGCGGTCCCTACGAGCAGTACTTC. This encodes CASSQEVNSGPYEQYF.

This clonotype was detected only once. The chain has TRBV4-3 and TRBJ2-7; D possibly corresponds to TRBD2 (6 bases). Trimming pared 0 bases from V and 7 bases from J, leaving 25 bases between. There are 18 residues in the CDR3. The V gene's germline CDR1 is LGHNA and CDR2 YSLEER. As DNA, the CDR3 is TGCGCCAGCAGCCAAGATATGAGGGTGGAGGGGAGATACAATGAGCAGTACTTC. Encoded protein: CASSQDMRVEGRYNEQYF.

This clonotype was counted between two and nine times. The chain combines TRBV7-2 with TRBJ2-5; 11 positions match TRBD1. CDR1 and CDR2 (germline): SGHTA, FQGNSA. The CDR3 covers 17 residues. Trimming took 1 base from V and 5 from J; bases not matched to a gene: 9. In DNA, the CDR3 is TGTGCCAGCAGCTTAGGGACAGGGGGCGCGGCGGTGGAGACCCAGTACTTC. Translated, it gives CASSLGTGGAAVETQYF.

The genes are TRBV7-2 and TRBJ2-3, with 10 bases aligning to TRBD2. CDR3 size: 12 residues. Germline V lookup: CDR1 SGHTA, CDR2 FQGNSA. V was clipped by 1 base and J by 14 bases; unmatched bases: 3. The CDR3 coding sequence is TGTGCCAGCAGCTTAGATAGCGGGGGGTTGTATTTT. Translated: CASSLDSGGLYF.

This chain connects TRBV6-1 to TRBJ1-2; TRBD1 aligns across 8 bases. V gave up 7 bases and J gave up 5 bases; unmatched junction bases: 9. The CDR3 spans 14 residues. From germline, CDR1 is MNHNS and CDR2 SASEGT. CDR3 protein: CASNTPGQAYGYTF. In nucleotides, the CDR3 is TGTGCCAGCAATACACCGGGACAGGCATATGGCTACACCTTC.

CDR3 sequence reads: CASSLSPGKETQYF. In nucleotides, the CDR3 is TGTGCCAGCAGTTTAAGTCCCGGGAAAGAGACCCAGTACTTC. The V gene is TRBV12-3 or TRBV12-4, the J gene TRBJ2-5; D may be TRBD2 (5 bases). V shed 2 bases and J shed 3 bases, with 10 bases lying between them. There are 14 residues in the CDR3.

The CDR3 loop reads CASSDGRSTEAFF. CDR3 sequence (DNA): TGTGCCAGCAGTGACGGGAGGAGCACTGAAGCTTTCTTT. The chain has TRBV6-5 and TRBJ1-1; D remains ambiguous. The CDR3 is made up of 13 amino acids. The germline V gene encodes CDR1 MNHEY and CDR2 SVGAGI. V shed 5 bases and J shed 4 bases, with 11 bases lying between them.

The chain links TRBV20-1 to TRBJ2-3; D call uncertain. V was cut by 5 bases and J by 1 base, with 7 bases left in between. The CDR3 is 12 residues long. Germline V gives CDR1 DFQATT, CDR2 SNEGSKA (reference sequence). The CDR3 loop reads CSAGKGTDTQYF. In DNA form, the CDR3 reads TGCAGTGCTGGCAAGGGCACAGATACGCAGTATTTT.

In its sample, this clonotype was seen a few times. This chain links TRBV7-6 with TRBJ2-7, with no clear D. Per germline, CDR1 SGHVS and CDR2 FNYEAQ. The CDR3 loop spans 14 amino acids. V was pared by 1 base and J by 3 bases, with 10 bases between. The CDR3 region has the DNA TGTGCCAGCAGCTTAGGGCCCTCCTTCTACGAGCAGTACTTC. Protein: CASSLGPSFYEQYF.

The V and J genes are TRBV5-1 and TRBJ2-3; 10 nucleotides match TRBD2. The germline gives CDR1 SGHRS, CDR2 YFSETQ. The CDR3 is 14 amino acids. The trim removed 4 bases at V and 9 bases at J, leaving 8 bases unmatched. CDR3 protein: CASSVPSGGPTQYF. DNA of the CDR3: TGCGCCAGCAGCGTACCTAGCGGGGGCCCGACGCAGTATTTT.

This clonotype was seen a single time. The rearrangement uses TRBV6-6 and TRBJ2-3; 8 nucleotides agree with TRBD2. J was trimmed by 5 bases and V by 6 bases; bases with no gene match: 7. Germline V gene data show CDR1 as MNHNY and CDR2 as SVGAGI (reference sequence). The CDR3 spans 14 residues. The CDR3 spells CASRNSGGVDTQYF. The CDR3 DNA follows: TGTGCCAGCAGAAACTCGGGGGGGGTAGATACGCAGTATTTT.

The rearrangement links TRBV5-1 to TRBJ2-7, with D maybe TRBD1 (6 bases). Per germline, CDR1 SGHRS and CDR2 YFSETQ. Trimming cost V 7 bases and J 3 bases, with 11 bases left between them. The CDR3 contains 12 residues. The chain's CDR3 is CASSGTNYEQYF. In DNA form, the CDR3 reads TGCGCCAGCTCCGGGACAAACTACGAGCAGTACTTC.

The chain is built from TRBV13 and TRBJ2-7, with 7 nucleotides matching TRBD2. The V and J ends lost 5 bases and 4 bases, in that order; junction bases with no gene match: 11. Germline CDR1 reads PRHDT; CDR2 reads FYEKMQ (reference sequence). CDR3 size: 15 residues. The CDR3 sequence is CASSPRAGEWYEQYF. The CDR3, as DNA: TGTGCCAGCAGCCCCCGTGCGGGGGAATGGTACGAGCAGTACTTC.

With respect to this clonotype: It may be a read error: a sequence one base away is much more abundant. The rearrangement joins TRBV4-1 to TRBJ2-1; 8 bases map to TRBD1. Looked up from germline, CDR1 is MGHRA and CDR2 is YSYEKL. J lost 13 bases, V lost 4 bases, and 15 bases had no gene match. The CDR3 is 15 amino acids. In DNA form, the CDR3 reads TGCGCCAGCAGCCCAAGGACAGGGAACCAAGAGACCCAGTTCTTC. Translation: CASSPRTGNQETQFF.

The gene calls are TRBV11-2 and TRBJ2-1, with TRBD2 matching over 7 bases. The J call may not be correct, given that the DNA end is closer to TRBJ2-7. This CDR3 contains 16 residues. CDR1 is SGHAT and CDR2 is FQNNGV in the germline V gene. The CDR3 bases are TGTGCCAGCAGCTTAAGTGCCGCTAGCGGCTACAATGAGCAGTACTTC. It translates to CASSLSAASGYNEQYF.

This clonotype has only a few counts. The chain couples TRBV30 to TRBJ2-6; 7 bases are shared with TRBD2. Germline V gives CDR1 GTSNPN, CDR2 SVGIG (reference sequence). The V and J ends lost 4 bases and 3 bases, in that order; junction bases with no gene match: 6. This CDR3 comprises 15 residues. CDR3 sequence reads: CAWTRGGDGANVLTF. For the CDR3, the DNA is TGTGCCTGGACCCGGGGAGGGGATGGGGCCAACGTCCTGACTTTC.

A few counts support this clonotype. The genes are TRBV11-1 and TRBJ2-5, with no clear D. V lost 5 bases and J 2 bases, leaving 9 bases between the germline ends. Per germline, CDR1 SGHAT and CDR2 FQDESV (reference sequence). CDR3 length: 13 amino acids. The CDR3 region has the DNA TGTGCCAGCAGCGCCGTTCTACAAGAGACCCAGTACTTC. As protein: CASSAVLQETQYF.

The gene calls are TRBV5-1 and TRBJ1-6; D is unresolved. The CDR3 has 15 residues. With 4 bases removed from V and 5 bases from J, the gap between germline ends came to 13 bases. Germline V gene lookup returns CDR1 SGHRS and CDR2 YFSETQ. The CDR3 DNA is TGCGCCAGCAGCACTAGGACGGAAGATAATTCACCCCTCCACTTT. Translation: CASSTRTEDNSPLHF.

This clonotype was recorded a few times. This rearrangement joins TRBV6-2 or TRBV6-3 to TRBJ2-6; perhaps D is TRBD1 or TRBD2 (6 bases each). The V gene lost 6 bases and the J gene lost 0 bases, with 12 bases spanning the gap. The germline CDR1 and CDR2 sequences are MNHEY and SVGEGT. The length of the CDR3 is 16 residues. The CDR3 reads CASRPGATSGANVLTF. The CDR3 nucleotides are TGTGCCAGCAGGCCGGGGGCTACCTCTGGGGCCAACGTCCTGACTTTC.

This clonotype was seen only once. The J gene is TRBJ2-3, the V gene TRBV6-2 or TRBV6-3; weak D call: TRBD1 (6 bases). Trimming shortened V by 3 bases and J by 0 bases, and 10 bases separated the two germline ends. The CDR3 length is 15 residues. Germline V lookup: CDR1 MNHEY, CDR2 SVGEGT. The CDR3 DNA sequence: TGTGCCAGCAGTTATCCGGGGACAAGCACAGATACGCAGTATTTT. It encodes CASSYPGTSTDTQYF.

The rearrangement uses TRBV4-3 and TRBJ2-3; D gene ambiguous. V lost 1 base and J lost 0, with 14 bases in between. CDR1 LGHNA and CDR2 YSLEER come from the germline V gene. This CDR3 is built from 17 residues. The CDR3 nucleotides are TGCGCCAGCAGCCAAGCCGCCGCGAAAGTTAGCACAGATACGCAGTATTTT. The encoded protein is CASSQAAAKVSTDTQYF.

The rearrangement links TRBV5-1 to TRBJ2-1, with D perhaps matching TRBD1 (5 bases). Per germline, CDR1 SGHRS and CDR2 YFSETQ. V lost 0 bases to trimming and J lost 5 bases, with 9 bases between them. The CDR3 length is 14 residues. CDR3 DNA: TGCGCCAGCAGCTTGGTGGGGCAAAACAATGAGCAGTTCTTC. It encodes CASSLVGQNNEQFF.

The rearrangement links TRBV7-9 to TRBJ2-7, with a tentative D call TRBD1 (6 bases). CDR3 length equals 14 residues. Trimming cost V 2 bases and J 2 bases, with 10 bases left between them. Germline-derived CDR1 and CDR2 are SEHNR and FQNEAQ (reference sequence). CDR3 residues: CASSLPGQPYEQYF. CDR3 nucleotides: TGTGCCAGCAGCTTACCCGGACAGCCCTACGAGCAGTACTTC.